The 5 T cell receptor beta chains given below trace back to one sample, sequenced in a study of OX40 agonist ivuxolimab in advanced cancers. Sequencing was performed with immunoSEQ multiplex PCR; in TCRdb, only in-frame clones are kept and a portion is missing. The sample lists 35,000 to 45,000 clones; approximately 84% were seen once. The specimen was CD4+ or CD8+ T cells sorted from blood, collected in a trial of the OX40 agonist ivuxolimab. The source of these receptors is an adult with an advanced solid tumor such as melanoma, head and neck, liver or kidney cancer.

The chain uses TRBV30 and TRBJ1-1; tentative D call: TRBD1 (6 bases). Between the trimmed V and J ends, which lost 3 bases and 6 bases, there was a span of 11 bases. The V gene's germline CDR1 is GTSNPN and CDR2 SVGIG (reference sequence). The CDR3 sequence is 12 residues long. CDR3 coding DNA: TGTGCCTGGAGCGCGGACAGCCCTGAAGCTTTCTTT. Protein sequence: CAWSADSPEAFF.

The genes are TRBV5-8 and TRBJ2-5; no clear D gene. Between the trimmed V and J ends, which lost 0 bases and 4 bases, there was a span of 10 bases. CDR1 SGHTS and CDR2 YDEGEE come from the germline V gene. The length of the CDR3 is 14 residues. CDR3 sequence (DNA): TGTGCCAGCAGCTTGGGGGTGTACGGAGAGACCCAGTACTTC. This gives the protein CASSLGVYGETQYF.

This chain connects TRBV11-3 to TRBJ2-3; 8 bases fit TRBD1. The CDR3 is 17 amino acids. After removal of 5 bases from V and 2 bases from J, the junction contained 12 bases not matched to a gene. Germline CDR1 and CDR2: SGHNT and YENEEA. In DNA, the CDR3 is TGTGCCAGCAGCCCCTACACCGGGACAGGCGACACAGATACGCAGTATTTT. Translated: CASSPYTGTGDTDTQYF.

V and J are TRBV7-9 and TRBJ1-1; no clear D gene. V dropped 5 bases and J dropped 4 bases, with 11 bases sitting between them. The CDR3 runs 13 residues. CDR1 and CDR2 (germline): SEHNR, FQNEAQ (reference sequence). Here the CDR3 reads CASSLTPGTEAFF. The CDR3 coding sequence is TGTGCCAGCAGCCTCACCCCGGGCACTGAAGCTTTCTTT.

The rearrangement uses TRBV6-1 and TRBJ1-5; TRBD1 matches at 8 bases. Germline V gene sequence: CDR1 MNHNS, CDR2 SASEGT. The CDR3 totals 17 residues. Trimming at V came to 4 bases and at J to 6 bases, leaving 14 bases not matched to a gene. The CDR3 protein is CASSAYIGQGVSQPQHF. CDR3 DNA: TGTGCCAGCAGTGCCTATATAGGACAGGGAGTCTCTCAGCCCCAGCATTTT.